The clone carrying this T cell receptor beta chain was detected a few times. Reverse transcribing all isolated RNA meant expressed TCRB transcripts were sequenced. Here immunoSEQ multiplex PCR was the method, and the copy in TCRdb shows in-frame clones only, minus some. The profile shows over 350,000 clones, about 16% of them singletons. This sample is drawn from a study of beta chain features in type 1 diabetes. Background on the study: Patients looked much like healthy donors when it came to age, gender and cell yields.

Germline values: CDR1 PRHDT, CDR2 FYEKMQ (reference sequence). The CDR3 spans 15 residues. Trimming left V 4 bases short and J 5 bases short, with 16 bases between. The gene calls are TRBV13 and TRBJ2-3; D is perhaps TRBD2 (6 bases). Input material: naive CD4+ T cells from blood. This TCR was recovered from a woman younger than 30 in good health. CDR3 sequence reads: CASSSNGGPIDTQYF. DNA of the CDR3: TGTGCCAGCAGCTCGAACGGAGGGCCCATAGATACGCAGTATTTT.